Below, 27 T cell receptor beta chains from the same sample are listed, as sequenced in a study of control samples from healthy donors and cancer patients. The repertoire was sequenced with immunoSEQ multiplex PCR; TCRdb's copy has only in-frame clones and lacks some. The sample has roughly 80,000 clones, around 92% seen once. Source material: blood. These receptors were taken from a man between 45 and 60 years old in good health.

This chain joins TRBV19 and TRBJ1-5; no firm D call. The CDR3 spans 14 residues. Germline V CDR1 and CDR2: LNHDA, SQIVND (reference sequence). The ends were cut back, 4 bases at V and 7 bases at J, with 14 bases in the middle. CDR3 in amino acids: CASSSRGADQPQHF. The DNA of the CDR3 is TGTGCCAGTAGTAGCCGGGGTGCGGACCAGCCCCAGCATTTT.

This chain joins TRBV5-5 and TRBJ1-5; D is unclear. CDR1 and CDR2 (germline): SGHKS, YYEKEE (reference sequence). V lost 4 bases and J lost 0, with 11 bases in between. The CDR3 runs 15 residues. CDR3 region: CASSPDGYSNQPQHF. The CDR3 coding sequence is TGTGCCAGCAGCCCGGACGGGTATAGCAATCAGCCCCAGCATTTT.

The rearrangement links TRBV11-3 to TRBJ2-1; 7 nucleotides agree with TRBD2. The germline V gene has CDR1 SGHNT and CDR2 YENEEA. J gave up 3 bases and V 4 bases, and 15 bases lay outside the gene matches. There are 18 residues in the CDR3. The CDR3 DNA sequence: TGTGCCAGCAGCTATAAAAAGGGAGCGGGGACGATCTACAATGAGCAGTTCTTC. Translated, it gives CASSYKKGAGTIYNEQFF.

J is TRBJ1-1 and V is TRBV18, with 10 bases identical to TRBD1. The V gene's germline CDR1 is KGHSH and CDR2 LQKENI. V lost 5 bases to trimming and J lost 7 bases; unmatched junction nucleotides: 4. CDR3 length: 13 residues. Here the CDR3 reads CASSRGQGVEAFF. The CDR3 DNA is TGTGCCAGCTCAAGAGGACAGGGGGTTGAAGCTTTCTTT.

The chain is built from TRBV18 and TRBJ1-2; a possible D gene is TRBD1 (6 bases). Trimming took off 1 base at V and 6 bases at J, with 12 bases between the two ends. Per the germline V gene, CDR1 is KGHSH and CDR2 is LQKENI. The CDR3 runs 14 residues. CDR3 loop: CASSPQDRRDGYTF. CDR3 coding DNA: TGTGCCAGCTCACCACAAGACAGGCGGGATGGCTACACCTTC.

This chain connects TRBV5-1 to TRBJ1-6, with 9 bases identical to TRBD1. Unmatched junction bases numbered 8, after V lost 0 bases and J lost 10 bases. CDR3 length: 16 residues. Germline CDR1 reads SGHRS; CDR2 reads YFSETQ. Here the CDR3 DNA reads TGCGCCAGCAGCTTGGATGGGGGGACAGGGCGGTCACCCCTCCACTTT. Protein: CASSLDGGTGRSPLHF.

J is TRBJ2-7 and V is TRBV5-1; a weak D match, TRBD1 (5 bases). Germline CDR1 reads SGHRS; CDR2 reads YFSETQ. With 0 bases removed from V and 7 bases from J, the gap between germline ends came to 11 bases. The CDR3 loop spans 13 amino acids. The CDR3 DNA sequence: TGCGCCAGCAGCTTGGGTCAGGGTGGTGAGCAGTACTTC. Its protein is CASSLGQGGEQYF.

DNA for the CDR3: TGTGCCAGCAGCCAAGGATACAGTAATGAAAAACTGTTTTTT. Translation: CASSQGYSNEKLFF. The chain employs TRBV3-1 (or the pseudogene TRBV3-2) and TRBJ1-4; D remains unclear. The germline V gene encodes CDR1 LGHDT and CDR2 YNNKEL (reference sequence). This CDR3 is 14 amino acids long. Trimming shortened V by 1 base and J by 4 bases, and 7 bases separated the two germline ends.

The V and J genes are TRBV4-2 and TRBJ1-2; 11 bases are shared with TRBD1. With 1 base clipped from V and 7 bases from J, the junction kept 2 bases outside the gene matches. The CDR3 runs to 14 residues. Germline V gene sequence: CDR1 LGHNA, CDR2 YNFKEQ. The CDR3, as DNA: TGTGCCAGCAGCCAAGGGACAGGGGGCGGTGGCTACACCTTC. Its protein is CASSQGTGGGGYTF.

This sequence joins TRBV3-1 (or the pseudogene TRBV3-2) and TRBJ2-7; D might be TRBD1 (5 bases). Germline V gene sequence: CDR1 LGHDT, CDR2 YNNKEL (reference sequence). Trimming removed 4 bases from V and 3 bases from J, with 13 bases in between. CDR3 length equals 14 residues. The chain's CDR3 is CASSLSTANYEQYF. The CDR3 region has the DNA TGTGCCAGCAGCCTGTCGACAGCTAACTACGAGCAGTACTTC.

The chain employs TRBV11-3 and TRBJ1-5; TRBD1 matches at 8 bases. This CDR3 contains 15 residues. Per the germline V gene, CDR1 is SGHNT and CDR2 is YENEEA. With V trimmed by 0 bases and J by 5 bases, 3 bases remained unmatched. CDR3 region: CASSLDGQGDQPQHF. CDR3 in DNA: TGTGCCAGCAGCTTAGATGGACAGGGTGATCAGCCCCAGCATTTT.

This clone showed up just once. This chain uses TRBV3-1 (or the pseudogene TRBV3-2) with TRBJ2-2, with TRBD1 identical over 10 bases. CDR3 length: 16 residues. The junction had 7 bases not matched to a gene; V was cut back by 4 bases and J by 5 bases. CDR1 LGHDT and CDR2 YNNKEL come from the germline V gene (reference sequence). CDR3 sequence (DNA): TGTGCCAGCAGCCCCCGGGACAGGGGAGGAACCGGGGAGCTGTTTTTT. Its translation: CASSPRDRGGTGELFF.

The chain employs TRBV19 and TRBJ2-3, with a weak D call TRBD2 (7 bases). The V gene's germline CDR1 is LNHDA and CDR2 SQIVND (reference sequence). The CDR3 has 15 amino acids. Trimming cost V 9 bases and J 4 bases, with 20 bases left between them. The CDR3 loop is CASAPSGRGADTQYF. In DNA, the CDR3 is TGTGCCAGCGCCCCTAGCGGTAGGGGGGCAGATACGCAGTATTTT.

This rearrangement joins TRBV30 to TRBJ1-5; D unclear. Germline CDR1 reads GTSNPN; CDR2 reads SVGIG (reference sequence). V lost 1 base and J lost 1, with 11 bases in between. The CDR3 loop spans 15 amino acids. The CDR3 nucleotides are TGTGCCTGGAGTGGGACCTGGGGAAGCAATCAGCCCCAGCATTTT. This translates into CAWSGTWGSNQPQHF.

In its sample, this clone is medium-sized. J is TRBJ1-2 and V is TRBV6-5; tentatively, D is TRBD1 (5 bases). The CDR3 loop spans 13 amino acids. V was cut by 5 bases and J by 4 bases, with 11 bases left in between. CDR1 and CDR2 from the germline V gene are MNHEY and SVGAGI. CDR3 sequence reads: CASSKGRLYGYTF. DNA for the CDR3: TGTGCCAGCAGTAAGGGACGGCTCTATGGCTACACCTTC.

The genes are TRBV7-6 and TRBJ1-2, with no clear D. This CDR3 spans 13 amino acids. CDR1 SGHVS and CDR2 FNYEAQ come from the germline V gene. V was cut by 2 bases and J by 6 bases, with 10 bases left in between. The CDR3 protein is CASSLSQRDGYTF. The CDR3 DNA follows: TGTGCCAGCAGCTTATCACAGAGGGATGGCTACACCTTC.

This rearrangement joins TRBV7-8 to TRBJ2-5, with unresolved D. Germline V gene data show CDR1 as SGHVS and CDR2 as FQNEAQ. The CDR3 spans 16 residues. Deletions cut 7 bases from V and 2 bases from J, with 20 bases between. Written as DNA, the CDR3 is TGTGCCAGCATGTGGGCGGCGGCCGGTCCGCAAGAGACCCAGTACTTC. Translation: CASMWAAAGPQETQYF.

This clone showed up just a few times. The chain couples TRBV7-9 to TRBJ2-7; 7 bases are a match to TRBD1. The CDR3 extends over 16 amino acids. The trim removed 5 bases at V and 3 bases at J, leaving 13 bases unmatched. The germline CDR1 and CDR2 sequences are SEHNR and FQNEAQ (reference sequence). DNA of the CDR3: TGTGCCAGCAGCCCCCGACAGGGTAAAGACGTCTACGAGCAGTACTTC. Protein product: CASSPRQGKDVYEQYF.

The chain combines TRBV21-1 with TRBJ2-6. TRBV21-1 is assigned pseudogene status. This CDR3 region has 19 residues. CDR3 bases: TGTGCCAGCACCTTATGTTGGGGGGCGCATGGTTCTGGGGCCAACGTCCTGACTTTC. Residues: CASTLCWGAHGSGANVLTF.

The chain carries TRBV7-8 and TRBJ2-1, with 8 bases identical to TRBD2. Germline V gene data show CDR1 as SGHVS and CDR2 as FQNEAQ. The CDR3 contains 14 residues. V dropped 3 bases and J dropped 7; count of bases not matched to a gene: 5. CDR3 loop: CASSFRLAKNEQFF. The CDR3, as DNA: TGTGCCAGCAGCTTTCGACTAGCGAAAAATGAGCAGTTCTTC. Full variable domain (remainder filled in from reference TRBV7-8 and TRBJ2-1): GAGVSQSPRYKVAKRGQDVALRCDPISGHVSLFWYQQALGQGPEFLTYFQNEAQLDKSGLPSDRFFAERPEGSVSTLKIQRTQQEDSAVYLCASSFRLAKNEQFFGPGTRLTVL.

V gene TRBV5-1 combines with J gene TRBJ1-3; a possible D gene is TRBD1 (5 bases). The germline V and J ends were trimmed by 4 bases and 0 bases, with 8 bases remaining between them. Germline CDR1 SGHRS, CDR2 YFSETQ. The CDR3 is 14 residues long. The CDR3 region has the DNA TGCGCCAGCAGCGACCAGGGCTCTGGAAACACCATATATTTT. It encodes CASSDQGSGNTIYF.

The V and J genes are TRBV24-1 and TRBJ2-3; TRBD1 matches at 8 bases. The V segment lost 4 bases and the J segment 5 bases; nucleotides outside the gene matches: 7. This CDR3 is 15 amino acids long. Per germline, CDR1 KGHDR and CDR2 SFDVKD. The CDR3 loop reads CATSETGVAGDTQYF. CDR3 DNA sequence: TGTGCCACCAGTGAGACAGGGGTGGCGGGAGATACGCAGTATTTT.

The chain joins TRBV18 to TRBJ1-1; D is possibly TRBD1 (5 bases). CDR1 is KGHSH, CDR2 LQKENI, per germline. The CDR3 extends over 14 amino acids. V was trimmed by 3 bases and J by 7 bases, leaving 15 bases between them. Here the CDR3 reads CASSPQAGLLEAFF. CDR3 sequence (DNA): TGTGCCAGCTCACCCCAGGCAGGGTTGCTTGAAGCTTTCTTT.

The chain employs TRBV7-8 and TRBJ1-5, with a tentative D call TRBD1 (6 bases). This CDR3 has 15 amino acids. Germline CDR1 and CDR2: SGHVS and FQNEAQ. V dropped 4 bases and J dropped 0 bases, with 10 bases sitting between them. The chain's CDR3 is CASSSGQISNQPQHF. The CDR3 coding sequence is TGTGCCAGCAGCTCGGGACAAATTAGCAATCAGCCCCAGCATTTT.

The CDR3 nucleotides read TGTGCCAGCAGTGAAGGAGGGGCCGGAGGGGAGACCCAGTACTTC. Its translation is CASSEGGAGGETQYF. V is TRBV2 and J is TRBJ2-5; D perhaps matches TRBD2 (6 bases). The CDR3 has 15 amino acids. V gave up 1 base and J gave up 5 bases, with 14 bases separating them. The germline gives CDR1 SNHLY, CDR2 FYNNEI. Combining the CDR3 with reference TRBV2 and TRBJ2-5 gives the whole variable domain EPEVTQTPSHQVTQMGQEVILRCVPISNHLYFYWYRQILGQKVEFLVSFYNNEISEKSEIFDDQFSVERPDGSNFTLKIRSTKLEDSAMYFCASSEGGAGGETQYFGPGTRLLVL.

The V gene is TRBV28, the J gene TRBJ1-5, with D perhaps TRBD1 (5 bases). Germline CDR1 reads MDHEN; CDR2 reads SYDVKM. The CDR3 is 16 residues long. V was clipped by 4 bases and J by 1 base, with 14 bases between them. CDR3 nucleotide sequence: TGTGCCAGCAGTTCCACGGGACCGAGAAGCAATCAGCCCCAGCATTTT. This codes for CASSSTGPRSNQPQHF. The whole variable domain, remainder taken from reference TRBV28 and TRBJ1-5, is DVKVTQSSRYLVKRTGEKVFLECVQDMDHENMFWYRQDPGLGLRLIYFSYDVKMKEKGDIPEGYSVSREKKERFSLILESASTNQTSMYLCASSSTGPRSNQPQHFGDGTRLSIL.

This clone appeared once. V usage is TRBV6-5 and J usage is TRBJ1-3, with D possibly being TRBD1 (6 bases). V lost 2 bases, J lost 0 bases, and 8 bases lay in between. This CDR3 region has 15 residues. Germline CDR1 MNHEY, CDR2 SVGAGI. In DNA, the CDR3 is TGTGCCAGCAGTTACGGACAGTACTCTGGAAACACCATATATTTT. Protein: CASSYGQYSGNTIYF.